Listed below are T cell receptor beta chains from one sample, sequenced in a study of read filtering for tumor transcriptome and immune sequencing. TCRdb used MiXCR to reprocess the reads, holding one entry per CDR3 protein. The sample has about 130,000 distinct CDR3 sequences, approximately 13% seen once. Sequencing was done on a sample of a population of CD138-negative cells sorted from bone marrow. The receptors derive from a donor at least 40 years old with multiple myeloma. Both conserved end residues are part of each CDR3. A D gene is named only where the DNA matches it firmly. Part of the rows lack a size; the others show once, few, many or a class for expanded clones.

v_gene: TRBV13; abundance: many; d_gene: TRBD1; len: 13; j_gene: TRBJ1-1; CDR3aa: CASRWTGGGKAFF; CDR3nt: TGTGCCAGCAGATGGACAGGGGGTGGAAAGGCTTTCTTT
v_gene: TRBV7-7; abundance: few; d_gene: .; len: 15; j_gene: TRBJ2-1; CDR3aa: CASSLTPGRDNEQFF; CDR3nt: TGTGCTAGCAGCTTAACACCCGGTCGAGACAATGAGCAGTTCTTC
v_gene: TRBV5-6; abundance: many; d_gene: TRBD1; len: 15; j_gene: TRBJ2-7; CDR3aa: CASSSGTGSSYEQYF; CDR3nt: TGTGCCAGCAGCTCCGGGACAGGTTCTTCCTACGAGCAGTACTTC
v_gene: TRBV7-2; abundance: few; d_gene: .; len: 14; j_gene: TRBJ2-5; CDR3aa: CASSFPGYQETQYF; CDR3nt: TGTGCCAGCAGCTTTCCGGGGTACCAAGAGACCCAGTACTTC
v_gene: TRBV29-1; abundance: many; d_gene: TRBD1; len: 16; j_gene: TRBJ2-7; CDR3aa: CSALSHAGQVSYEQYF; CDR3nt: TGCAGCGCTCTATCTCACGCGGGACAGGTCTCCTACGAGCAGTACTTC
v_gene: TRBV7-9; abundance: many; d_gene: TRBD2; len: 16; j_gene: TRBJ2-7; CDR3aa: CASSLAASGRRYEQYF; CDR3nt: TGTGCCAGCAGCTTAGCCGCCAGCGGGAGGAGGTACGAGCAGTACTTC
v_gene: TRBV3-1; abundance: many; d_gene: TRBD2; len: 17; j_gene: TRBJ2-1; CDR3aa: CASSLDRILRGVNEQFF; CDR3nt: TGTGCCAGCAGCCTCGACCGAATCCTGCGGGGGGTGAATGAGCAGTTCTTC
v_gene: TRBV2; abundance: many; d_gene: .; len: 14; j_gene: TRBJ1-1; CDR3aa: CASSGLRGDTEAFF; CDR3nt: TGTGCCAGCAGCGGACTGCGGGGGGACACTGAAGCTTTCTTT
v_gene: TRBV20-1; abundance: .; d_gene: TRBD2; len: 15; j_gene: TRBJ2-3; CDR3aa: CSASVAGGPTDTQYF; CDR3nt: TGCAGTGCTAGTGTAGCGGGGGGGCCTACAGATACGCAGTATTTT
v_gene: TRBV6-6; abundance: many; d_gene: .; len: 13; j_gene: TRBJ2-7; CDR3aa: CASRLQSSYEQYF; CDR3nt: TGTGCCAGCAGGCTACAGAGCTCCTACGAGCAGTACTTC
v_gene: TRBV7-7; abundance: .; d_gene: .; len: 15; j_gene: TRBJ2-1; CDR3aa: CASSLGPAENNEQFF; CDR3nt: TGTGCTAGCAGCTTAGGTCCAGCGGAGAACAATGAGCAGTTCTTC
v_gene: TRBV7-2; abundance: few; d_gene: .; len: 16; j_gene: TRBJ2-7; CDR3aa: CASSLTRDIMDYEQYF; CDR3nt: TGTGCCAGCAGCTTAACGAGGGATATTATGGACTACGAGCAGTACTTC
v_gene: TRBV7-9; abundance: many; d_gene: .; len: 13; j_gene: TRBJ1-5; CDR3aa: CASSFSEDQPQHF; CDR3nt: TGTGCCAGCAGCTTTTCAGAAGATCAGCCCCAGCATTTT
v_gene: TRBV5-6; abundance: many; d_gene: .; len: 16; j_gene: TRBJ2-1; CDR3aa: CASSLYAATHYNEQFF; CDR3nt: TGTGCCAGCAGCTTGTACGCAGCTACCCATTACAATGAGCAGTTCTTC
v_gene: TRBV20-1; abundance: many; d_gene: .; len: 15; j_gene: TRBJ2-2; CDR3aa: CSAKRGPSGGGELFF; CDR3nt: TGCAGTGCCAAGAGAGGACCATCAGGAGGCGGGGAGCTGTTTTTT
v_gene: TRBV15; abundance: many; d_gene: .; len: 14; j_gene: TRBJ1-1; CDR3aa: CATSRVPYGTEAFF; CDR3nt: TGTGCCACCAGCAGAGTACCGTACGGCACTGAAGCTTTCTTT
v_gene: TRBV5-6; abundance: many; d_gene: .; len: 16; j_gene: TRBJ2-2; CDR3aa: CASISTTGLNTGELFF; CDR3nt: TGTGCCAGCATCTCAACAACAGGATTGAACACCGGGGAGCTGTTTTTT
v_gene: TRBV7-9; abundance: many; d_gene: TRBD2; len: 15; j_gene: TRBJ2-1; CDR3aa: CASSLSGGRAGEQFF; CDR3nt: TGTGCCAGCAGCTTATCGGGCGGGAGGGCCGGTGAGCAGTTCTTC